This T cell receptor (beta chain) was recovered during a study of human T cells and chemical hapten exposure (dated by TCRdb to about 2021). With respect to the entire study: For sensitization, 2% DPC in acetone was applied to a 2 cm by 2 cm area of upper inner arm skin. Patients additionally received weekly therapeutic DPC doses to the scalp throughout the roughly 25-week study period. Patch testing was done on the upper back using Finn chambers containing 0.01% DPC, and results were scored after 6 days according to International Contact Dermatitis Research Group standards. Alopecia areata with under or over 50% scalp involvement, alopecia totalis and alopecia universalis were represented in the patient cohort, which was mostly female. Libraries were pooled for sequencing, and variation in per-sample TCR yields was attributed mainly to small differences in library volumes within the pool. Peripheral blood TCR repertoire changes were tracked in vivo in alopecia patients during primary and secondary sensitization to the hapten diphenylcyclopropenone (DPC). Blood samples were taken from patients before sensitization (week 0) and at 2, 6 and about 24 weeks after DPC sensitization. Blood for TCR sequencing was provided by twenty-nine alopecia patients at one to four time points (pre-sensitization, 2, 6 and 24 weeks).

V and J lose 0 bases and 4 bases, and a span of 20 bases separates them. Measured from the cysteine to the phenylalanine, the CDR3 is 17 residues long. Solely the CDR3 DNA is kept, with 51 bases framed from the first base. CDR1 and CDR2, per the germline V gene, are SGDLS and YYNGEE. Read against the paper, the sample's time point label means: patch test 3, about 24 weeks after DPC sensitization. This specimen's treatment or condition label, interpreted: therapeutic diphenylcyclopropenone sensitization with weekly scalp DPC. At every patch-test visit, the blood draw took place before the patch test was put on. To be eligible, patients had to be aged 18 to 70, diagnosed with alopecia and judged suitable for DPC therapy, while pregnant patients were excluded. Total RNA was extracted from unfractionated whole blood that had been collected in Tempus Blood RNA tubes. Many counts were recorded for this clonotype. Its binding antigen is unknown. Base qualities are not recorded, but no much larger clone differs from it by a single base.

Findings and caveats that apply to the study as a whole: Because all patients had alopecia, a presumed autoimmune disease, the immune response of the patients might differ from that of healthy individuals. Repeated subsampling changed both the strength of the expansion versus patch-test correlation and the threshold at which that correlation became significant. The number of TCRs above 1 in 1000 frequency did not change with DPC sensitization; there was no evidence of global repertoire structure alterations. Patch test score correlated positively with the number of PT1 expanded TCRs, reaching significance at thresholds 8, 16 and 32 but not at 4. Significantly more large CDR3 similarity clusters were formed by expanded TCRs than by pre-sensitization or healthy control sets, consistent with antigen-driven responses.

The method was RACE. Instrument on record: NextSeq 500. Library preparation attached unique molecular identifiers to individual cDNA molecules for quantitative, reproducible TCR counting. From each blood RNA sample, both TCR alpha and TCR beta chains were sequenced. Per the original workflow: The median number of TCRs per sample was roughly 94,000, ranging from 23,224 to 690,600. The Decombinator software suite was used to annotate V, J and CDR3 in the TCR reads. For the PS versus PT1 abundance plots, all samples were subsampled to the same number of TCRs (28,000). TCRs were defined as expanded if absent before sensitization and observed at least eight times at the 2-week time point. The public reads were quality trimmed at Q25 with fastp and then assembled into clones with MiXCR by TCRdb, keeping productive beta chains. Identical CDR3 protein sequences are pooled into one entry, listed with their most common genes and DNA. In this record, the V and J calls reflect TCRdb's handling and not the investigators' own analysis. The sample table records 55,000 to 80,000 distinct CDR3 sequences; 11% of these occur just once. The ten largest clones represent roughly 2.1% of the sample.

Sequenced here: whole blood, sampled in connection with sensitization to the hapten diphenylcyclopropenone (DPC). This TCR was recovered from a woman aged 25 to 39 with alopecia areata. Some clones in this sample may be carry-over from other donors' samples. The sequence is built from TRBV9 and TRBJ2-7, and perhaps TRBD1 as D gene, on 5 matching bases. The DNA is TGTGCCAGCAGCGTAGACGATGAGACAGCTGGTCAATACGAGCAGTACTTC. Its product reads: CASSVDDETAGQYEQYF.